This paragraph reports one TCR beta chain. Its antigen is undetermined. This record belongs to a study of T cells in Graves' hyperthyroidism and ophthalmopathy. Study-level findings and limits: Most expanded thyroid clonotypes above 0.001 also appeared in blood. Ophthalmopathy and stable hyperthyroidism were separated by a 13 V-J model.

TCR beta CDR3 region amplification was performed from RNA transcripts. When the TCR CDR3 underwent first-round RT-PCR, the HTBI primer set was used. TCRdb re-analysed the multiplex PCR reads in MiXCR, keeping a single row per CDR3 protein. The table shows just over 550,000 distinct CDR3 sequences, with more than 45% occurring only once. The specimen sequenced was peripheral blood or thyroid tissue (not recorded which). This TCR derives from a woman in her late teens or twenties with Graves' hyperthyroidism.

This CDR3 is CASSDPGTENTGELFF. In DNA form, the CDR3 reads TGTGCCAGCAGTGATCCCGGGACAGAGAACACCGGGGAGCTGTTTTTT. V gene TRBV6-1 combines with J gene TRBJ2-2, with 7 bases identical to TRBD1. The CDR3 loop spans 16 amino acids. V was clipped by 3 bases and J by 1 base; unmatched bases: 5. From germline, CDR1 is MNHNS and CDR2 SASEGT.